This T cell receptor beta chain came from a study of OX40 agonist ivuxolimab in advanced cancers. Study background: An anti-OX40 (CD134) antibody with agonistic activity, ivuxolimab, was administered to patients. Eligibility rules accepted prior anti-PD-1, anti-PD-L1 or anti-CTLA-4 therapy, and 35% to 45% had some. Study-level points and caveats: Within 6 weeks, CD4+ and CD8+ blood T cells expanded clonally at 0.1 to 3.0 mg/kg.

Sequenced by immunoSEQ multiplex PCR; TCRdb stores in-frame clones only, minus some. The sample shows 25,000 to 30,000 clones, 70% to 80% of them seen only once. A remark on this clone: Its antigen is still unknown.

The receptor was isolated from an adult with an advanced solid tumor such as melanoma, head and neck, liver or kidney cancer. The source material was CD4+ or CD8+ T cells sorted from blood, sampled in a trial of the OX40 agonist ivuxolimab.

CDR3: CASRTAPNQPQHF. The CDR3 DNA is TGTGCCAGCAGGACCGCCCCCAATCAGCCCCAGCATTTT. The genes are TRBV6-6 and TRBJ1-5; no definite D call. Trimming removed 6 bases from V and 3 bases from J, with 9 bases in between. The CDR3 is made up of 13 amino acids. Germline CDR1 reads MNHNY; CDR2 reads SVGAGI (reference sequence).